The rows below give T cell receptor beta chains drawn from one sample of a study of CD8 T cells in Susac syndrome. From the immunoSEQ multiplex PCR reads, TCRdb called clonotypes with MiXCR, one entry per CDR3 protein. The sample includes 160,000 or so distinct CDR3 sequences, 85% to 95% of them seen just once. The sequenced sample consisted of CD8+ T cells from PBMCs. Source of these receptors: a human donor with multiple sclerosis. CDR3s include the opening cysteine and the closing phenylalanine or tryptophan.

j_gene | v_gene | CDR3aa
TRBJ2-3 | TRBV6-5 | CASSLLRPDAADTQYF
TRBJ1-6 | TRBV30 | CAWRETSSYNSPLHF
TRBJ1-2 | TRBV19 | CATRPGNYGYTF
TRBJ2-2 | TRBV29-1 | CSVVGRGNTGELFF
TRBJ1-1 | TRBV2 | CASSEVTEAFF
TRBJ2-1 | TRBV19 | CASSYRDRGNNEQFF
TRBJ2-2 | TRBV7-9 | CASSLQGPPIGELFF
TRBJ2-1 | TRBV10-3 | CAISESRTGGYNEQFF
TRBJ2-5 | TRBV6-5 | CASSHTSVYQETQYF
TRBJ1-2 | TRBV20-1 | CSAPDRLTINYGYTF
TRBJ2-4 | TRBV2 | CASKRGEEAKNIQYF
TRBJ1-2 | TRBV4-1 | CASSQDARVNYGYTF
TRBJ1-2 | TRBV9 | CASRSNYGYTF
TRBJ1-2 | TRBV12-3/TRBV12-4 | CASSPWGSNYGYTF
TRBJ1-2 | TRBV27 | CASSIGHGYTF
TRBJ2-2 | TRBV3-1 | CASSNRLAITGELFF
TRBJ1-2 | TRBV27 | CASSFGGSAYGYTF